This TCR beta chain was sequenced in a study of T cells in Graves' hyperthyroidism and ophthalmopathy (dated 2019 in TCRdb). Study-level background: Peripheral blood samples were taken at the time of initial diagnosis, prior to any treatment. A discovery cohort of approximately 100 patients, approximately 45 with Graves' ophthalmopathy and about 58 with stable Graves' hyperthyroidism, was used to find distinguishing TCR V-J signatures. Prospective prediction of ophthalmopathy was tested in an independent validation cohort of 18 to 20 hyperthyroidism patients and 17 patients who later progressed to ophthalmopathy. The approximately 100 discovery patients were divided at random into training and test sets in a 7:3 ratio. Thyroid tissue and blood T-cell repertoires from several Graves' hyperthyroidism patients were also compared in the study. Following sampling, methimazole starting at 30 mg daily was given to hyperthyroidism patients, and high-dose intravenous methylprednisolone was given to ophthalmopathy patients. The paper describes TCR Vbeta CDR3 sequencing of 135 peripheral blood samples, made up of 43 ophthalmopathy patients, roughly 72 hyperthyroidism patients and 17 progressor patients. The investigation overall reported the following: Sample size was not statistically predetermined, and investigators were not blinded to group allocation. In validation, progression to ophthalmopathy was predicted by the model with around 70% sensitivity and just over 72% specificity, a median of around 6.5 months before onset. Most expanded thyroid clonotypes (frequency above 0.001) were also detected in blood, a finding suggesting that blood repertoires may reflect thyroid immune responses. Ophthalmopathy was separated from stable hyperthyroidism by a 13 V-J signature model, with 87.88% sensitivity and approximately 81% specificity obtained in cross-validation and 80%/75% obtained in testing.

Ophthalmopathy patients had moderately to severely active disease, with a Clinical Activity Score of 3 or more, a NOSPECS grade of 4 or more, and a disease duration of less than 3 months. The study excluded patients with uncontrolled infections, other autoimmune diseases, pregnancy or lactation. Diagnoses relied on clinical symptoms, serum thyroxine and TRAb, thyroid ultrasound and orbital computed tomography. Ficoll-Paque density gradient centrifugation was used to isolate PBMCs from under 11 ml of fresh peripheral blood. Total RNA was extracted using Trizol reagent, and RNA quality was assessed on an Agilent 2100 Bioanalyzer. The TCR beta CDR3 regions were amplified from RNA transcripts. The TCR CDR3 was subjected to a first round of RT-PCR using the HTBI primer set and the Qiagen OneStep RT-PCR kit. Libraries were constructed in a second round of multiplex PCR, after which size selection and purification were carried out. Libraries were sequenced paired-end with 100 bp reads on an Illumina HiSeq2000. As for how the authors treated the data: SOAPnuke was used to process the raw data, with reads discarded if the reads contained adapters or uncalled bases, had a mean Phred below 15, or lacked an exact constant-primer or identifier match. COPE v1.2.5 was used to merge high-quality paired reads, and clonotypes were defined as unique nucleotide sequences. MiTCR v1.1 was used to align clonotypes to the IMGT TRBV, TRBD and TRBJ reference segments. Only V-J combinations with frequency above 0.0001, covering about 99% of repertoires, were analysed. A TCS score was defined as the ratio of F50 (clonal expansion) to E x V (chaos), with BLOSUM62-based TCRdist applied between CDR3 peptides within each V-J. Welch's t-statistics and random forest reduced roughly 500 V-J features to 10 to 15, which were used in a naive Bayes classifier (R e1071). TCRdb reprocessed the public reads (quality trimming at Q25 with fastp, clone calling with MiXCR) and kept in-frame beta chains. One record per CDR3 amino acid sequence lists the most common genes and DNA. What appears here as the V and J calls and clone size reflects TCRdb's work, not the paper's. This sample lists some 570,000 distinct CDR3 sequences; under 20% were detected once. The top ten clones comprise around 17% of the sample.

Taken from the germline V gene, the CDR1 and CDR2 loops are KGHSH and LQKENI. The cysteine opens and the phenylalanine closes a CDR3 of 14 amino acids. Only CDR3 DNA remains: 42 bases, in frame from the first base. Between the V and J ends, shortened by 0 bases and 3 bases respectively, the junction contains 9 bases. This clonotype has a count of ten or more. This receptor's antigen is unknown. Nothing much larger sits one base from this clone, and base qualities are not available. The origin of this receptor is a woman aged 18-30 years with Graves' ophthalmopathy. Here the chain combines TRBV18 and TRBJ2-7; the D segment cannot be called with confidence. Source material: blood. The nucleotides read TGTGCCAGCTCACCACCCTCCGCGGACTACGAGCAGTACTTC. Protein translation: CASSPPSADYEQYF.